This T cell receptor beta chain was profiled in a study of memory CD4+ T cells and cytomegalovirus serostatus (dated by TCRdb to the late 2010s). For the study in its entirety: The cohort included around 35 healthy adults from Belgium, of whom 9 were CMV seropositive and approximately 24 were CMV seronegative. To replicate a published TCR-based CMV serostatus classifier, the study sequenced CD4+ memory TCRbeta repertoires from a Belgian cohort whose cytomegalovirus serostatus was known.

Findings and caveats that apply to the study as a whole: For CMV serostatus prediction, a median bootstrapped AUC of about 0.94 was reached with the original framework, and a median bootstrapped AUC of around 0.89 was reached with a US-trained random forest. Only CD4+CD45RO+ memory cells were sequenced, in contrast to the original study, in which naive and memory CD4+ and CD8+ populations were covered. Among the 150 to 200 previously reported CMV-associated TCRbeta sequences, 60 to 85 showed up in the CD4+ memory repertoires, with each one found in between one and five individuals. On the Belgian cohort, the classifier based on the original framework reached a median bootstrapped AUC of roughly 0.96, with a 95% CI of 0.76-1.00. The results were interpreted as suggesting that the CMV-associated TCR signature is largely present in the CD4+ memory repertoire.

The Quick-DNA Microprep Kit was used to extract genomic DNA from the sorted cells. Amplification of TCRbeta DNA was done with the immunoSEQ hsTCRbeta kit, following the protocol from the manufacturer. An Illumina MiSeq instrument was used to sequence the TCRbeta libraries. Under the source paper's analysis protocol: Once out-of-frame sequences had been removed, some 2 million distinct TCRbeta sequences were left, which works out to an average of roughly 70,000 per individual. Each individual was scored using the number of 150 to 200 previously reported CMV-associated TCRbeta sequences that the individual carried and the total number of productive distinct TCRbeta sequences. A beta-binomial model was reimplemented in Python, and scikit-learn random forests with default parameters were trained on US cohort data. Classifier performance on the Belgian cohort was reported as the median AUC with percentile confidence intervals calculated over 10,000 bootstrap iterations. TCRdb mirrors the immuneACCESS table, restricted to in-frame sequences. Some clones are absent from its copies; in checked studies, under half trace to an unresolved V gene, and the reason for the others is unknown. V and J calls and clone size are as listed in that table; D and trimming were resolved from the DNA. Recorded for this sample are 50,000 to 75,000 clones; more than 75% of them occurred a single time. The leading ten clones occupy roughly 0.9% of the sample.

From the cysteine through the phenylalanine, the CDR3 covers 13 amino acids. CDR3 DNA is the only sequence kept; it has 39 bases, read in frame from the first base. A distance of 7 bases separates the germline ends of V and J, which lose 0 bases and 7 bases respectively. A FACSAria II was used to sort memory CD4+ T cells, defined as single viable CD3+CD4+CD8-CD45RO+ cells. CMV serostatus was determined with a Roche Elecsys assay detecting serum IgG against CMV pp150, pp28, p38 and p52. After the samples were thawed, total CD4+ T cells were enriched through positive selection using CD4 magnetic microbeads. The samples came from a different study that was designed specifically to examine the CD4+ T cell memory repertoire. Peripheral blood mononuclear cells were isolated and cryopreserved following standard operating procedures; serum was stored at -80 °C. CD3-PerCP (BW264/56), CD4-APC (RPA-T4), CD45RO-PE (UCHT1) and CD8-Pacific Orange (3B5) antibodies were used for staining, and non-viable cells were excluded with Sytox blue.

This clone has a handful of counts. No cognate antigen has been identified for it. No base qualities exist here, and no much larger clone lies one base off it. The rearranged chain carries TRBV23-1 and TRBJ1-5, and possibly TRBD1, on 5 matching bases. TRBV23-1 is assigned to the ORF class and has an uncertain function. The sample comprised memory CD4+ T cells from blood. This clonotype was obtained from an adult in good health and CMV-seronegative. The CDR3 corresponds to CASSQSGPQPQHF. The nucleotides are TGCGCCAGCAGTCAATCGGGGCCCCAGCCCCAGCATTTT.